The next 16 T cell receptor beta chains were all read from a single sample in a study of patients and donors after allogeneic stem cell transplantation. TCRdb reanalysed the RT-PCR reads using MiXCR and keeps one entry per CDR3 protein. This sample has about 160,000 distinct CDR3 sequences; 24% occur once, and the top ten carry 25% to 30%. The sample comprised blood, either unsorted or a sorted T cell fraction (not recorded which). These receptors were taken from a human donor who was either an allogeneic HSCT recipient or a stem cell or donor lymphocyte infusion donor (not recorded which). It is not recorded whose cells these are; they may come from a transplant donor.

The sample holds a few counts of this clonotype. This chain links TRBV7-9 with TRBJ1-1; D perhaps matches TRBD1 (6 bases). The length of the CDR3 is 14 residues. Germline V gives CDR1 SEHNR, CDR2 FQNEAQ (reference sequence). V was cut by 5 bases and J by 1 base, with 11 bases left in between. CDR3 in DNA: TGTGCCAGCAGCACACAGGGCTCGAACACTGAAGCTTTCTTT. This gives the protein CASSTQGSNTEAFF.

The sample holds a few counts of this clonotype. V and J are TRBV7-3 and TRBJ2-1; 9 nucleotides match TRBD2. With V trimmed by 2 bases and J by 7 bases, 9 bases remained unmatched. The CDR3 covers 16 residues. Per germline, CDR1 SGHTA and CDR2 FQGTGA. CDR3 protein: CASSLPGVGLANEQFF. The CDR3 nucleotides are TGTGCCAGCAGCTTACCTGGTGTGGGACTAGCTAATGAGCAGTTCTTC.

This chain links TRBV6-5 with TRBJ1-6; the D is unclear. Germline CDR1 MNHEY, CDR2 SVGAGI. This CDR3 spans 16 amino acids. Trimming left V 1 base short and J 9 bases short, with 16 bases between. The CDR3 protein is CASSYLRAGVGSPLHF. The CDR3, as DNA: TGTGCCAGCAGTTACTTGAGGGCCGGTGTAGGTTCACCCCTCCACTTT.

The chain is built from TRBV5-1 and TRBJ1-2; D perhaps matches TRBD1 (6 bases). V was clipped by 5 bases and J by 8 bases, with 25 bases between them. CDR3 length: 16 amino acids. Germline lookup yields CDR1 SGHRS and CDR2 YFSETQ. CDR3 in amino acids: CASRYSQGKEVRGYTF. The CDR3 DNA is TGCGCCAGCAGATATTCCCAGGGGAAAGAGGTGCGGGGCTACACCTTC.

The genes are TRBV2 and TRBJ2-1; TRBD1 is a possible D gene (6 bases). Germline V gives CDR1 SNHLY, CDR2 FYNNEI. This CDR3 comprises 16 residues. V was cut by 2 bases and J by 4 bases, with 15 bases left in between. This CDR3 reads CASSEFVGAAYNEQFF. In DNA, the CDR3 is TGTGCCAGCAGTGAATTCGTGGGGGCGGCTTACAATGAGCAGTTCTTC. The complete variable domain, with remaining parts taken from reference TRBV2 and TRBJ2-1, reads EPEVTQTPSHQVTQMGQEVILRCVPISNHLYFYWYRQILGQKVEFLVSFYNNEISEKSEIFDDQFSVERPDGSNFTLKIRSTKLEDSAMYFCASSEFVGAAYNEQFFGPGTRLTVL.

The chain recombines TRBV14 with TRBJ2-3, with D possibly being TRBD2 (6 bases). The CDR3 has 14 amino acids. CDR1 and CDR2 (germline): SGHDN, FVKESK. V gave up 4 bases and J gave up 4 bases, with 12 bases separating them. CDR3 sequence reads: CASSRLVHADTQYF. CDR3 coding DNA: TGTGCCAGCAGCCGACTAGTGCACGCAGATACGCAGTATTTT. The entire variable domain, with the rest obtained from reference TRBV14 and TRBJ2-3, is as follows: EAGVTQFPSHSVIEKGQTVTLRCDPISGHDNLYWYRRVMGKEIKFLLHFVKESKQDESGMPNNRFLAERTGGTYSTLKVQPAELEDSGVYFCASSRLVHADTQYFGPGTRLTVL.

The V gene is TRBV12-3 or TRBV12-4, the J gene TRBJ2-5, with TRBD1 as a possible D gene (6 bases). This CDR3 has 13 residues. The germline V and J ends were trimmed by 8 bases and 2 bases, with 12 bases remaining between them. The chain's CDR3 is CASRDRFQETQYF. The CDR3 nucleotides are TGTGCCAGCCGAGACAGGTTTCAAGAGACCCAGTACTTC.

The J gene is TRBJ1-2, the V gene TRBV30; D gene uncertain. V gave up 0 bases and J gave up 2 bases, with 7 bases separating them. Germline lookup yields CDR1 GTSNPN and CDR2 SVGIG (reference sequence). This CDR3 has 13 amino acids. CDR3 in DNA: TGTGCCTGGAGTGTAAACGGGAACTATGGCTACACCTTC. Amino acids: CAWSVNGNYGYTF.

The genes are TRBV10-3 and TRBJ2-5; TRBD2 might be the D (6 bases). Germline values: CDR1 ENHRY, CDR2 SYGVKD. The CDR3 spans 13 residues. V was shortened by 4 bases and J by 5 bases, with 11 bases between the two germline ends. The CDR3 loop is CAISVGGLETQYF. As DNA, the CDR3 is TGTGCCATCAGTGTCGGGGGACTCGAGACCCAGTACTTC.

The chain combines TRBV6-2 or TRBV6-3 with TRBJ1-5; D is undetermined. This CDR3 has 15 amino acids. Between the trimmed V and J ends, which lost 3 bases and 4 bases, there was a span of 13 bases. Germline CDR1 and CDR2: MNHEY and SVGEGT. Written as DNA, the CDR3 is TGTGCCAGCAGTTATGGAGATGGGGTTAATCAGCCCCAGCATTTT. It is translated as CASSYGDGVNQPQHF.

This clonotype was counted a few times. The CDR3, as DNA: TGTGCCAGCAGTTACGACGGGAACAGGGGCCACTACGAGCAGTACTTC. It codes for CASSYDGNRGHYEQYF. V is TRBV6-5 and J is TRBJ2-7; 7 bases line up with TRBD1. The V segment lost 2 bases and the J segment 3 bases; nucleotides outside the gene matches: 10. CDR3 length: 16 amino acids. CDR1 and CDR2 (germline): MNHEY, SVGAGI.

The chain employs TRBV6-5 and TRBJ2-5, with a possible D match to TRBD2 (6 bases). V gave up 6 bases and J gave up 3 bases, with 11 bases separating them. There are 13 residues in the CDR3. Per the germline V gene, CDR1 is MNHEY and CDR2 is SVGAGI. CDR3 sequence: CASSAGGKETQYF. CDR3 bases: TGTGCCAGCAGCGCCGGAGGGAAAGAGACCCAGTACTTC.

This chain uses TRBV9 with TRBJ2-3; D unclear. V dropped 4 bases and J dropped 2 bases, with 23 bases sitting between them. The germline CDR1 and CDR2 sequences are SGDLS and YYNGEE. This CDR3 comprises 18 residues. Written as DNA, the CDR3 is TGTGCCAGCAGCCTACGTAGTAGGTGGATTTCGCCCACAGATACGCAGTATTTT. It yields the protein CASSLRSRWISPTDTQYF.

The chain links TRBV20-1 to TRBJ2-3; weak D call: TRBD2 (5 bases). With 0 bases removed from V and 4 bases from J, the gap between germline ends came to 11 bases. The CDR3 totals 14 residues. CDR1 DFQATT and CDR2 SNEGSKA come from the germline V gene (reference sequence). The CDR3 here is CSARDLAGADTQYF. CDR3 nucleotides: TGCAGTGCTAGAGATCTGGCGGGTGCAGATACGCAGTATTTT.

CDR3 nucleotide sequence: TGCAGTGCTAGAGGGCAGACAGGGGATGAAAAACTGTTTTTT. Amino acids: CSARGQTGDEKLFF. The chain is built from TRBV20-1 and TRBJ1-4; TRBD1 matches 8 bases. Trimming removed 1 base from V and 6 bases from J; junction bases left unmatched: 4. The germline V gene encodes CDR1 DFQATT and CDR2 SNEGSKA (reference sequence). The CDR3 has 14 residues.

The chain has TRBV19 and TRBJ1-6; TRBD1 might be the D (5 bases). Germline-derived CDR1 and CDR2 are LNHDA and SQIVND (reference sequence). Trimming took 0 bases from V and 0 from J, leaving 9 bases between them. There are 17 residues in the CDR3. The CDR3 reads CASSIDRQSSYNSPLHF. In DNA, the CDR3 is TGTGCCAGTAGTATAGACCGACAGAGCTCCTATAATTCACCCCTCCACTTT.